A selection of T cell receptor beta chains follows, all from one sample in a study of beta chain features in type 1 diabetes. Repertoires were generated with immunoSEQ multiplex PCR, while TCRdb's copy carries only in-frame clones and drops some. The table includes 810,000 or so clones, around a sixth detected once. Sequences were obtained from naive CD4+ T cells from blood. The receptors were gathered from a woman between 18 and 29 years old in good health. Each CDR3 is given with its conserved first and last residue. A D gene is named only where the DNA matches it firmly. Some rows mark clone size as missing; the rest say once, few, many or name a class of expanded clone.

D gene	clone size	V gene	J gene	CDR3 length	CDR3 protein	CDR3 DNA
TRBD2	NA	TRBV5-4	TRBJ2-7	15	CASSQAPSGSYEQYF	TGTGCCAGCAGCCAAGCCCCGAGCGGGAGCTACGAGCAGTACTTC
TRBD1	few	TRBV4-2	TRBJ2-6	18	CASSQPGQGYSGANVLTF	TGTGCCAGCAGCCAACCGGGACAGGGTTACTCTGGGGCCAACGTCCTGACTTTC
NA	NA	TRBV27	TRBJ1-1	17	CASSIGTTLIPRTEAFF	TGTGCCAGCAGTATCGGGACCACCTTAATACCCCGGACTGAAGCTTTCTTT
NA	NA	TRBV19	TRBJ1-1	13	CASSTQGNTEAFF	TGTGCCAGTAGTACACAGGGGAACACTGAAGCTTTCTTT
NA	NA	TRBV6-6	TRBJ2-2	12	CASRANTGELFF	TGTGCCAGCCGTGCCAATACCGGGGAGCTGTTTTTT
NA	NA	TRBV7-2	TRBJ2-3	15	CASSLGQTRTDTQYF	TGTGCCAGCAGCTTAGGACAAACCCGCACAGATACGCAGTATTTT
NA	few	TRBV7-2	TRBJ2-5	15	CASSLARGQLETQYF	TGTGCCAGCAGCTTAGCGCGGGGTCAATTGGAGACCCAGTACTTC
TRBD1	NA	TRBV25-1	TRBJ1-2	13	CASSPRTGHGYTF	TGTGCCAGCAGTCCGAGGACAGGGCATGGCTACACCTTC
NA	NA	TRBV19	TRBJ1-1	12	CASMRRNTEAFF	TGTGCCAGTATGAGGCGGAACACTGAAGCTTTCTTT
TRBD1	NA	TRBV7-2	TRBJ1-1	15	CASSLVGQGDTEAFF	TGTGCCAGCAGCTTAGTGGGACAGGGGGACACTGAAGCTTTCTTT
NA	NA	TRBV7-2	TRBJ2-7	16	CASSLDFGRGTYEQYF	TGTGCCAGCAGCTTAGATTTTGGGCGCGGGACTTACGAGCAGTACTTC
NA	few	TRBV7-9	TRBJ1-1	16	CASSQGPGGANTEAFF	TGTGCCAGCAGCCAGGGACCTGGGGGGGCGAACACTGAAGCTTTCTTT
NA	NA	TRBV6-5	TRBJ2-3	15	CASSYQTSRFDTQYF	TGTGCCAGCAGTTACCAAACGTCGCGATTTGATACGCAGTATTTT
NA	NA	TRBV7-9	TRBJ1-2	16	CASSLGSGGAIYGYTF	TGTGCCAGCAGCTTAGGATCTGGGGGCGCAATCTATGGCTACACCTTC
TRBD1	few	TRBV19	TRBJ2-1	15	CASRRRQGVYNEQFF	TGTGCCAGTAGAAGAAGACAGGGAGTTTACAATGAGCAGTTCTTC
NA	NA	TRBV2	TRBJ2-2	14	CASSPTGHTGELFF	TGTGCCAGCAGTCCTACAGGGCACACCGGGGAGCTGTTTTTT
NA	NA	TRBV5-1	TRBJ1-2	13	CASSMRAQYGYTF	TGCGCCAGCAGTATGCGGGCCCAATATGGCTACACCTTC
NA	NA	TRBV5-1	TRBJ2-3	15	CASSYGGMSTDTQYF	TGCGCCAGCAGTTACGGCGGGATGAGCACAGATACGCAGTATTTT
NA	few	TRBV18	TRBJ2-6	15	CASSPMTSGANVLTF	TGTGCCAGCTCACCGATGACAAGTGGGGCCAACGTCCTGACTTTC
NA	few	TRBV28	TRBJ1-1	11	CATPENTEAFF	TGTGCCACCCCAGAGAACACTGAAGCTTTCTTT
NA	NA	TRBV6-6	TRBJ2-2	12	CASSYRGGELFF	TGTGCCAGCAGTTACAGGGGCGGGGAGCTGTTTTTT
NA	few	TRBV7-2	TRBJ2-7	13	CASSLDRVYEQYF	TGTGCCAGCAGCTTAGACAGGGTCTACGAGCAGTACTTC
NA	few	TRBV11-2	TRBJ2-3	14	CASSFHTGTDTQYF	TGTGCCAGCAGCTTTCATACCGGCACAGATACGCAGTATTTT
NA	few	TRBV27	TRBJ2-7	13	CASSLRRSYEQYF	TGTGCCAGCAGTTTGCGTAGAAGCTACGAGCAGTACTTC
NA	NA	TRBV2	TRBJ2-4	13	CASRVEGGGLQYF	TGTGCCAGCAGAGTCGAGGGAGGGGGTCTTCAGTACTTC
TRBD2	NA	TRBV6-5	TRBJ2-7	14	CASRLGGSSYEQYF	TGTGCCAGCAGGCTTGGCGGGAGCTCCTACGAGCAGTACTTC
NA	NA	TRBV15	TRBJ2-7	13	CATSFSVSVEQYF	TGTGCCACCAGCTTTTCGGTCTCAGTCGAGCAGTACTTC
TRBD2	NA	TRBV7-2	TRBJ2-3	18	CASSPGWGGSTSTDTQYF	TGTGCCAGCAGCCCTGGTTGGGGGGGGTCGACTAGCACAGATACGCAGTATTTT
NA	NA	TRBV6-5	TRBJ1-2	15	CASSYSSRTSGGYTF	TGTGCCAGCAGTTACTCCTCCAGGACCTCGGGGGGCTACACCTTC
NA	NA	TRBV18	TRBJ1-5	13	CASSLFEGQPQHF	TGTGCCAGCTCACTCTTTGAGGGTCAGCCCCAGCATTTT
TRBD2	few	TRBV7-9	TRBJ2-1	19	CASSPRAGGPTSSYNEQFF	TGTGCCAGCAGCCCACGAGCGGGAGGGCCGACAAGCTCCTACAATGAGCAGTTCTTC
TRBD2	few	TRBV6-5	TRBJ2-5	14	CASSRTRGGETQYF	TGTGCCAGCAGTCGGACACGGGGGGGAGAGACCCAGTACTTC
TRBD2	few	TRBV7-2	TRBJ2-3	14	CASSWTSVTDTQYF	TGTGCCAGCAGCTGGACTAGCGTAACAGATACGCAGTATTTT
TRBD1	few	TRBV6-5	TRBJ1-5	14	CASSPTGGNQPQHF	TGTGCCAGCAGCCCGACAGGGGGTAATCAGCCCCAGCATTTT
TRBD2	once	TRBV4-1	TRBJ2-6	18	CASSPAGGPGSGANVLTF	TGCGCCAGCAGCCCGGCGGGGGGTCCCGGTTCTGGGGCCAACGTCCTGACTTTC
TRBD2	few	TRBV2	TRBJ2-1	18	CASSTGLAARSSYNEQFF	TGTGCCAGCAGTACTGGACTAGCGGCACGCAGCTCCTACAATGAGCAGTTCTTC